Listed here is a single T cell receptor (beta chain). These data are taken from a study of T cell changes during pregnancy in multiple sclerosis. Sequenced by immunoSEQ multiplex PCR; TCRdb stores in-frame clones only, minus some. This table holds roughly 63,000 clones, roughly 91% found once. This CDR3 comprises 16 residues. Germline CDR1 and CDR2: SGHTS and YDEGEE. V lost 1 base, J lost 0 bases, and 5 bases stayed unmatched. This sequence originates from a female donor in good health, enrolled as a control in a pregnancy study. This chain joins TRBV5-8 and TRBJ2-3, with 7 nucleotides matching TRBD1. Sequencing used peripheral blood, obtained in the second trimester of pregnancy. CDR3: CASSLHRTGSTDTQYF. CDR3 sequence (DNA): TGTGCCAGCAGCTTGCATCGGACAGGCAGCACAGATACGCAGTATTTT.